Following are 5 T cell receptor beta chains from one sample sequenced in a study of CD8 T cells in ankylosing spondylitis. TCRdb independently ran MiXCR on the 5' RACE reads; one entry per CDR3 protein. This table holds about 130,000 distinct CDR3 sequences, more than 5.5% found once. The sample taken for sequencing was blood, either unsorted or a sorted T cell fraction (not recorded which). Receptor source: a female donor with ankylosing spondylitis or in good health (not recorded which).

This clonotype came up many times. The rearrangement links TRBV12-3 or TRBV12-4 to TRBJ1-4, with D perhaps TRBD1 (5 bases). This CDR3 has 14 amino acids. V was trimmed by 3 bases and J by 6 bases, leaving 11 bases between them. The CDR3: CASSFRGVDEKLFF. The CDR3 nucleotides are TGTGCCAGCAGTTTTCGGGGCGTGGATGAAAAACTGTTTTTT.

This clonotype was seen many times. CDR3 DNA: TGCGCCAGCAGCCCTGGGGCCGATCAGCCCCAGCATTTT. This encodes CASSPGADQPQHF. V gene TRBV5-1 combines with J gene TRBJ1-5; D perhaps matches TRBD1 (5 bases). V was pared by 4 bases and J by 5 bases, with 10 bases between. The CDR3 sequence is 13 residues long. CDR1 SGHRS and CDR2 YFSETQ come from the germline V gene.

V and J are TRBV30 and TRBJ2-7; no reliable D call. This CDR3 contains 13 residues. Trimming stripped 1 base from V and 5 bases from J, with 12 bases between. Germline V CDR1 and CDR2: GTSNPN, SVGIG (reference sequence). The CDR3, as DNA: TGTGCCTGGAGTGCCACAAGGATGGACGAGCAGTACTTC. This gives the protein CAWSATRMDEQYF.

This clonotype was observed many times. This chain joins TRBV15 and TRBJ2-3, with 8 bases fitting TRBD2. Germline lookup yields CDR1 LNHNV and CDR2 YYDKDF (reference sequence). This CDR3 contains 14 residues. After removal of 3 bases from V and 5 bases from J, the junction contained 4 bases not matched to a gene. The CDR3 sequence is CATSSPAGEDTQYF. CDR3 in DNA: TGTGCCACCAGCAGCCCAGCGGGGGAAGATACGCAGTATTTT.

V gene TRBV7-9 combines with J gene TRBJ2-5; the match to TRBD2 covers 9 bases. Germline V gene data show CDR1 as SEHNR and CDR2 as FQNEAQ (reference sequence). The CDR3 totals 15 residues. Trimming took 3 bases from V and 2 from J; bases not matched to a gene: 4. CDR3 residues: CASSFSGGRQETQYF. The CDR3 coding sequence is TGTGCCAGCAGCTTTAGCGGGGGACGACAAGAGACCCAGTACTTC.